This T cell receptor beta chain derives from a study of T cells in Graves' hyperthyroidism and ophthalmopathy. About the research overall: Peripheral blood was secured at the point of initial diagnosis, before any treatment.

RNA transcripts gave rise to amplified TCR beta CDR3 regions. Using the HTBI primer set, a first-round RT-PCR was run on the TCR CDR3. TCRdb re-analysed the multiplex PCR reads in MiXCR, keeping a single row per CDR3 protein. The table records around 600,000 distinct CDR3 sequences, more than 14% of them present only once. Whole-study results and caveats: Ophthalmopathy was told apart from stable hyperthyroidism by a 13 V-J model.

Orbital computed tomography and thyroid ultrasound, together with serum TRAb and thyroxine and clinical symptoms, were used for diagnoses. This clonotype was detected ten times or more. The antigen is unknown. The receptor's source is a woman aged 50 to 60 with Graves' ophthalmopathy. The sequencing input was blood.

The DNA for the CDR3 is TGTGCCAGCAGCTTACAGTACAGCTCCTACAATGAGCAGTTCTTC. It is translated as CASSLQYSSYNEQFF. The chain couples TRBV11-1 to TRBJ2-1, with D unclear. V lost 2 bases and J lost 0, with 8 bases in between. The CDR3 has 15 amino acids. In germline, CDR1 is SGHAT, CDR2 FQDESV (reference sequence).